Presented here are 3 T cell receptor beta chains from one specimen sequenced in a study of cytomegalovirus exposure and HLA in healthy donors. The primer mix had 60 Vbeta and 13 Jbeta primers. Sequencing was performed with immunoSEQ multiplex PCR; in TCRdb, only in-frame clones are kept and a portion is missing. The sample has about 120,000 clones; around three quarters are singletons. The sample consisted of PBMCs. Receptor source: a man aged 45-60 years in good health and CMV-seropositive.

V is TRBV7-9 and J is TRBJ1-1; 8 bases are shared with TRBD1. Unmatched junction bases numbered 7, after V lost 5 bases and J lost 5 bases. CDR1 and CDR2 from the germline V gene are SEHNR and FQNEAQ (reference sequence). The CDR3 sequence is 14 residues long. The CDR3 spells CASSPRGRGTEAFF. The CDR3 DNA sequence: TGTGCCAGCAGCCCCAGGGGGCGTGGGACTGAAGCTTTCTTT.

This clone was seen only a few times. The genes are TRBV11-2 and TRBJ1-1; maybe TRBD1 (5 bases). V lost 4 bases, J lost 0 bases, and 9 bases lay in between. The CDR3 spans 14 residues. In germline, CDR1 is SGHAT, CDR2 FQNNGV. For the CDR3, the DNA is TGTGCCAGCAGCTCCGGACAAATGAACACTGAAGCTTTCTTT. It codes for CASSSGQMNTEAFF.

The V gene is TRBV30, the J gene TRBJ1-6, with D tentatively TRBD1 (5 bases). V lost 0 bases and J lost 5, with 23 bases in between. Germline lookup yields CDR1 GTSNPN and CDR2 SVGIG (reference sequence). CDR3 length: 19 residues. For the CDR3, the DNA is TGTGCCTGGAGTGTATCGTTATCCGTACGGGGGGGACATAATTCACCCCTCCACTTT. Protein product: CAWSVSLSVRGGHNSPLHF.